Below are 31 T cell receptor beta chains sequenced from a single sample in a study of tumor and adjacent non-tumor tissue in lung cancer. RNA was extracted from bulk tissue without any cell sorting. The normal lung tissue was taken more than 3 cm from the tumor edge. TCRbeta libraries were built with three rounds of nested PCR, modified from ARM-PCR. In TCRdb, the multiplex PCR reads were re-called with MiXCR into one record per CDR3 protein. This table holds fewer than 75,000 distinct CDR3 sequences, more than 75% found once. Sequenced sample: distant non-tumor lung tissue. These receptors were obtained from a man in his sixties with non-small cell lung cancer.

To note about this clonotype: This may arise from a read error, as a much more abundant clone is one base away. The chain joins TRBV7-8 to TRBJ2-3; D gene unclear. This CDR3 comprises 15 residues. V was shortened by 4 bases and J by 5 bases, with 16 bases between the two germline ends. The V gene's germline CDR1 is SGHVS and CDR2 FQNEAQ. This CDR3 is CASSSESGLIDTQYF. The CDR3 DNA reads as TGTGCCAGCAGCTCCGAGTCAGGTCTCATAGATACGCAGTATTTT.

About this clonotype: The junction does not match germline at one end; this may be a read error. The chain recombines TRBV11-2 with TRBJ1-4; D possibly corresponds to TRBD1 (6 bases). This CDR3 spans 14 amino acids. Germline lookup yields CDR1 SGHAT and CDR2 FQNNGV. The CDR3 nucleotides are TGTGCCAGCAGCCGAGGACAGTCTGGTGAAAAACTGCTTTTT. It is translated as CASSRGQSGEKLLF.

Comments on this clonotype: Because it lacks the conserved phenylalanine or tryptophan at the end, this CDR3 is likely a read error. The chain is built from TRBV29-1 and TRBJ2-2, with D perhaps given as TRBD1 or TRBD2 (6 bases each). Germline lookup yields CDR1 SQVTM and CDR2 ANQGSEA. This CDR3 contains 13 residues. As DNA, the CDR3 is TGCAGCGCGGAGGGGGATAACACTGGGGAGCTGTTTCTT. It translates to CSAEGDNTGELFL.

This clonotype was recorded a few times. At one of its ends the junction is not consistent with the germline gene, which may arise from a read error. The chain uses TRBV14 and TRBJ2-5; possibly TRBD1 for D (6 bases). From germline, CDR1 is SGHDN and CDR2 FVKESK. The CDR3 is 12 residues long. The CDR3 coding sequence is TGTGCCAACAGCCCAAACAGGGAGACCCAATACTTC. It translates to CANSPNRETQYF. Full variable domain (remainder filled in from reference TRBV14 and TRBJ2-5): EAGVTQFPSHSVIEKGQTVTLRCDPISGHDNLYWYRRVMGKEIKFLLHFVKESKQDESGMPNNRFLAERTGGTYSTLKVQPAELEDSGVYFCANSPNRETQYFGPGTRLLVL.

To note about this clonotype: Germline is not matched at one junction end, which may reflect a read error. V gene TRBV11-1 combines with J gene TRBJ2-2; weak D call: TRBD2 (5 bases). This CDR3 spans 14 amino acids. CDR1 is SGHAT, CDR2 FQDESV, per germline (reference sequence). CDR3 DNA: TGTGCCAGCTGCTATACTGGTAGGACCGGGGAACTGTTTTTT. Translating gives CASCYTGRTGELFF.

In the case of this clonotype: Sequence at one end of the junction differs from germline and may be a read error. The CDR3 nucleotides read TGCGCCAGCAACTGTACTAGTGGTACCGGGGAGCTGTTTTTT. This translates into CASNCTSGTGELFF. The genes are TRBV11-1 and TRBJ2-2; possible D gene TRBD2, 5 bases. The CDR3 sequence is 14 residues long. The germline V gene encodes CDR1 SGHAT and CDR2 FQDESV (reference sequence). Drawing the rest from reference TRBV11-1 and TRBJ2-2, the complete variable domain is EAEVAQSPRYKITEKSQAVAFWCDPISGHATLYWYRQILGQGPELLVQFQDESVVDDSQLPKDRFSAERLKGVDSTLKIQPAELGDSAMYLCASNCTSGTGELFFGEGSRLTVL.

The V and J genes are TRBV6-1 and TRBJ2-1, with D possibly matching TRBD2 (5 bases). V was pared by 3 bases and J by 12 bases, with 30 bases between. Germline CDR1 reads MNHNS; CDR2 reads SASEGT. This CDR3 spans 18 amino acids. CDR3 loop: CASSEFKWTGIFTGGQFF. The DNA for the CDR3 is TGTGCCAGCAGTGAGTTTAAATGGACGGGGATATTCACGGGTGGGCAGTTCTTC.

Only a few counts were recorded for this clonotype. This is likely a read error, given that the CDR3 carries no conserved phenylalanine or tryptophan at its end. V usage is TRBV6-1 and J usage is TRBJ2-3; D is uncertain. The CDR3 runs 16 residues. Germline CDR1 reads MNHNS; CDR2 reads SASEGT. The V and J ends lost 2 bases and 2 bases respectively, with 14 bases between them. This chain's CDR3 is CASSEHSLSPTDTQYS. CDR3 sequence (DNA): TGTGCCAGCAGTGAACATAGTCTCTCACCCACAGATACGCAGTATTCT.

The chain uses TRBV29-1 and TRBJ2-6; D might be TRBD1 or TRBD2, each matching 7 bases. Germline assignment: CDR1 SQVTM and CDR2 ANQGSEA. CDR3 length equals 16 residues. V dropped 7 bases and J dropped 0 bases, with 16 bases sitting between them. Here the CDR3 DNA reads TGCAGCGCAGGGGGACGGGGGGACTCTGGGGCCAACGTCCTGACTTTC. This gives the protein CSAGGRGDSGANVLTF.

This chain joins TRBV6-2 or TRBV6-3 and TRBJ2-1; tentative D call: TRBD1 (6 bases). Germline CDR1 MNHEY, CDR2 SVGEGT. The length of the CDR3 is 14 residues. V lost 8 bases and J lost 10, with 21 bases in between. The CDR3 region has the DNA TGTGCCAGCGGTAGACAGGACTCCTACAGCGAGCAGTTCTTC. It encodes CASGRQDSYSEQFF.

Of note for this clonotype: Compared with germline, one end of the junction differs, possibly owing to a read error. The rearrangement uses TRBV11-3 and TRBJ2-7, with 7 bases matching TRBD2. CDR1 is SGHNT and CDR2 is YENEEA in the germline V gene. The length of the CDR3 is 12 residues. CDR3: CDSSLAGYEQYF. DNA for the CDR3: TGTGACAGCAGTTTAGCGGGCTATGAGCAGTACTTC.

Regarding this clonotype: This CDR3 fails to terminate in the conserved phenylalanine or tryptophan, so it likely reflects a read error. The V gene is TRBV29-1, the J gene TRBJ1-2; TRBD1 agrees at 7 bases. Germline assignment: CDR1 SQVTM and CDR2 ANQGSEA. The junction had 6 bases not matched to a gene; V was cut back by 3 bases and J by 8 bases. The CDR3 is 12 amino acids. DNA for the CDR3: TGCAGCGTTGAGGGGGACAGACTGGGCTACACCTTA. Its protein is CSVEGDRLGYTL.

This clonotype was counted at least ten times. The rearrangement joins TRBV5-1 to TRBJ2-1; either TRBD1 or TRBD2 may supply D (5 bases each). The length of the CDR3 is 14 residues. V lost 5 bases to trimming and J lost 3 bases, with 12 bases between them. Looked up from germline, CDR1 is SGHRS and CDR2 is YFSETQ. This CDR3 is CASRGEGVYNEQFF. The CDR3 bases are TGCGCCAGCAGGGGGGAAGGGGTCTACAATGAGCAGTTCTTC.

There are a few counts of this clonotype. The chain combines TRBV29-1 with TRBJ1-2; D perhaps matches TRBD1 (5 bases). Germline lookup yields CDR1 SQVTM and CDR2 ANQGSEA. The CDR3 consists of 11 residues. The V end was cut by 7 bases, the J end by 8 bases, with 14 bases between. CDR3 residues: CSARLEGGYTF. CDR3 DNA: TGCAGCGCTCGACTCGAGGGGGGCTACACCTTC.

This chain connects TRBV6-5 to TRBJ1-5; D ambiguous. This CDR3 has 16 residues. Germline V gene sequence: CDR1 MNHEY, CDR2 SVGAGI. With 0 bases removed from V and 8 bases from J, the gap between germline ends came to 17 bases. The CDR3 coding sequence is TGTGCCAGCAGTTACTCCGCGGTGACCCGAGACGAGCCCCAGCATTTT. It specifies CASSYSAVTRDEPQHF.

Regarding this clonotype: Mismatch with germline at one junction end may stem from a read error. Written as DNA, the CDR3 is TGTGCCAGCAGCTACAGACCGAAGACCGGGGAGCTGTTTTTT. Protein sequence: CASSYRPKTGELFF. This sequence joins TRBV6-5 and TRBJ2-2; no clear D gene. This CDR3 comprises 14 residues. Per germline, CDR1 MNHEY and CDR2 SVGAGI.

This clonotype was seen once. No conserved phenylalanine or tryptophan is present at the end of the CDR3, so a read error is the likely explanation. The DNA is omitted, as the CDR3 cannot be located on it reliably, and the CDR3 follows TCRdb's listing. The chain has TRBV11-1 and TRBJ2-2; the D segment call TRBD2 is taken from the table without a DNA check. The CDR3 has 14 amino acids, counting both end residues. Germline assignment: CDR1 SGHAT and CDR2 FQDESV (reference sequence). CDR3 sequence: CASSFTSGTRELFS.

With respect to this clonotype: No conserved phenylalanine or tryptophan is present at the end of the CDR3, so a read error is the likely explanation. CDR3 sequence reads: CASSVASGVSTDTQYS. The CDR3 DNA is TGTGCCAGCAGCGTAGCAAGCGGGGTTAGCACAGATACGCAGTATTCT. This chain connects TRBV9 to TRBJ2-3, with 7 bases that match TRBD2. Germline V gene data show CDR1 as SGDLS and CDR2 as YYNGEE. The V gene end was trimmed by 0 bases and the J gene end by 0 bases; junction bases not matched to a gene: 4. CDR3 size: 16 residues.

Regarding this clonotype: One junction end disagrees with the germline gene, perhaps due to a read error. This chain uses TRBV11-1 with TRBJ2-2; maybe TRBD2 (5 bases). The germline gives CDR1 SGHAT, CDR2 FQDESV (reference sequence). CDR3 length: 14 residues. CDR3 sequence (DNA): TGTGTCAGCAGCTATACTAGTGGGATCGGGGATCTGTTTTTT. Encoded protein: CVSSYTSGIGDLFF.

This clonotype was recorded at least ten times. The chain carries TRBV7-8 and TRBJ1-1; D is unclear. CDR3 size: 15 residues. The V gene lost 4 bases and the J gene lost 2 bases, with 14 bases spanning the gap. Per the germline V gene, CDR1 is SGHVS and CDR2 is FQNEAQ. CDR3 loop: CASSSPKTGNTEAFF. CDR3 coding DNA: TGTGCCAGCAGCTCCCCCAAGACGGGTAACACTGAAGCTTTCTTT.

The chain is built from TRBV28 and TRBJ2-7, with a possible D match to TRBD1 (5 bases). The CDR3 is 14 amino acids. Germline CDR1 is MDHEN and CDR2 is SYDVKM. The CDR3 sequence is CTNSLGNRYGEQYF. DNA of the CDR3: TGTACCAACAGTTTAGGGAACAGGTATGGCGAGCAGTACTTC.

This clonotype appeared many times. The chain joins TRBV25-1 to TRBJ2-5; maybe TRBD1 (5 bases). V was trimmed by 4 bases and J by 2 bases, leaving 11 bases between them. Germline CDR1 reads MGHDK; CDR2 reads SYGVNS. The CDR3 loop spans 14 amino acids. The CDR3 region has the DNA TGTGCCAGCAGTGTAAAGACAGAACAAGAGACCCAGTACTTC. Amino acids: CASSVKTEQETQYF.

About this clonotype: Germline and junction disagree at one end, which may indicate a read error. The V gene is TRBV13, the J gene TRBJ2-1; 9 nucleotides agree with TRBD2. The CDR3 runs 15 residues. The germline V gene has CDR1 PRHDT and CDR2 FYEKMQ (reference sequence). For the CDR3, the DNA is TGTGTCAGCAGCTTGCGGACTAGCGTCTGGAATGAGCAATTCTTC. Its translation is CVSSLRTSVWNEQFF.

The V and J genes are TRBV12-5 and TRBJ1-5; tentative D call: TRBD1 (5 bases). Trimming took off 10 bases at V and 6 bases at J, with 16 bases between the two ends. CDR1 is LGHNT and CDR2 is FRNRAP in the germline V gene. The CDR3 is 13 amino acids. The CDR3 is CATGPDIIQPQHF. CDR3 sequence (DNA): TGTGCTACTGGCCCGGACATCATTCAGCCCCAGCATTTT. Full variable domain (outside the CDR3, taken from reference TRBV12-5 and TRBJ1-5): DARVTQTPRHKVTEMGQEVTMRCQPILGHNTVFWYRQTMMQGLELLAYFRNRAPLDDSGMPKDRFSAEMPDATLATLKIQPSEPRDSAVYFCATGPDIIQPQHFGDGTRLSIL.

In its sample, this clonotype was seen many times. This chain joins TRBV21-1 and TRBJ2-5; the table's D call TRBD2 went unverified against the DNA. TRBV21-1 has pseudogene status. The CDR3 is made up of 15 amino acids. The CDR3 loop reads CASSPSREVEETQYF. CDR3 sequence (DNA): TGTGCCAGCAGCCCCTCGCGGGAAGTTGAAGAGACCCAGTACTTC.

This clonotype was counted once. The chain combines TRBV12-3 or TRBV12-4 with TRBJ2-1; D is undetermined. CDR3 size: 16 residues. The V end lost 6 bases, the J end lost 9 bases, and 24 bases lay between the germline ends. This CDR3 is CASSRALLVGSIEQFF. CDR3 DNA sequence: TGTGCCAGCAGCCGGGCCCTTTTGGTGGGTAGTATTGAGCAGTTCTTC.

The V call is TRBV12-3 or TRBV12-4, the J call TRBJ2-1, with D perhaps being TRBD1 or TRBD2 (5 bases each). V dropped 9 bases and J dropped 5 bases, with 20 bases sitting between them. This CDR3 contains 15 residues. The CDR3 loop reads CASNLPQRDHNEQFF. CDR3 nucleotide sequence: TGTGCCAGTAATCTCCCTCAGAGGGACCACAATGAGCAGTTCTTC.

This CDR3 is CSVERDSGRTQTQYF. As DNA, the CDR3 is TGCAGCGTTGAGCGTGATAGTGGGAGGACGCAGACCCAGTACTTC. This chain links TRBV29-1 with TRBJ2-5; D may be TRBD2 (6 bases). The CDR3 extends over 15 amino acids. Trimming removed 3 bases at V and 6 bases at J, with 20 bases between. Germline CDR1 SQVTM, CDR2 ANQGSEA.

This clonotype was counted at least ten times. This sequence joins TRBV20-1 and TRBJ1-4, with D hard to call. This CDR3 has 13 amino acids. The ends were cut back, 4 bases at V and 3 bases at J, with 9 bases in the middle. Germline V CDR1 and CDR2: DFQATT, SNEGSKA (reference sequence). DNA of the CDR3: TGCAGTGCTAAGGCGGCCTCTAATGAAAAACTGTTTTTT. It encodes CSAKAASNEKLFF.

A word on this clonotype: At one boundary the junction diverges from the germline segment, which might be a read error. The chain joins TRBV24-1 to TRBJ2-1, with 12 bases aligning to TRBD2. From germline, CDR1 is KGHDR and CDR2 SFDVKD. The CDR3 is made up of 16 amino acids. CDR3 protein: CATSGATSGSVNEQFF. The DNA for the CDR3 is TGTGCCACCAGTGGCGCGACTAGCGGGAGTGTTAATGAGCAATTCTTC.

This sequence joins TRBV12-3 or TRBV12-4 and TRBJ2-7; 9 positions agree with TRBD1. V lost 7 bases to trimming and J lost 1 base; unmatched junction nucleotides: 5. There are 14 residues in the CDR3. CDR3 sequence: CASNSTGGSYEQYF. CDR3 coding DNA: TGTGCCAGCAACTCGACAGGGGGTTCCTACGAGCAGTACTTC.